These T cell receptor beta chains were read from a single sample in a study of blood T cell repertoires in COVID-19. Sequencing was performed with immunoSEQ multiplex PCR; in TCRdb, only in-frame clones are kept and a portion is missing. The table records 60,000 to 80,000 clones, 65% to 90% of them present only once. The sample consisted of peripheral blood. These receptors all come from a man between 50 and 59 years old with acute or convalescent COVID-19. Each CDR3 is given with its conserved first and last residue. The order of the fields is clone size, J gene, D gene, V gene, CDR3 protein, CDR3 DNA. A D gene is named only where the DNA matches it firmly. Expanded clones are given a class, and other clones once, few, many or no size at all.

-	TRBJ2-2	-	TRBV5-1	CASSFSHSNTGELFF	TGCGCCAGCAGCTTTAGTCACTCGAACACCGGGGAGCTGTTTTTT
-	TRBJ2-3	TRBD1	TRBV18	CASSPGTGGTDTQYF	TGTGCCAGCTCACCAGGGACAGGGGGCACAGATACGCAGTATTTT
-	TRBJ1-5	-	TRBV3-1/TRBV3-2	CASSQDYSNQPQHF	TGTGCCAGCAGCCAAGATTATAGCAATCAGCCCCAGCATTTT
few	TRBJ2-7	TRBD1	TRBV7-2	CASSSYRGGEQYF	TGTGCCAGCAGCTCTTACAGGGGTGGCGAGCAGTACTTC
many	TRBJ2-5	-	TRBV10-1	CASPDSPERKTQYF	TGCGCCAGCCCCGACAGCCCCGAGAGAAAGACCCAGTACTTC
-	TRBJ1-6	-	TRBV5-1	CASSPKPGGRAPLHF	TGCGCCAGCAGCCCAAAACCTGGGGGCAGAGCACCCCTCCACTTT
many	TRBJ2-7	TRBD1	TRBV6-1	CASSDLRGPYEQYF	TGTGCCAGCAGTGACCTCAGGGGGCCCTACGAGCAGTACTTC
-	TRBJ1-5	TRBD1	TRBV19	CASSLQGANQPQHF	TGTGCCAGTAGTTTACAGGGGGCGAATCAGCCCCAGCATTTT
-	TRBJ2-3	TRBD2	TRBV3-1/TRBV3-2	CASSQDAEAGGLPNTQYF	TGTGCCAGCAGCCAAGATGCTGAAGCGGGGGGGCTTCCAAATACGCAGTATTTT
-	TRBJ2-7	TRBD1	TRBV6-5	CATATGTGFYEQYF	TGTGCCACTGCAACCGGGACAGGGTTTTACGAGCAGTACTTC
-	TRBJ2-7	-	TRBV5-1	CASSLGSGFVEQYF	TGCGCCAGCAGCTTGGGATCAGGGTTTGTGGAGCAGTACTTC
-	TRBJ2-5	-	TRBV11-3	CASSLGGEPEQETQYF	TGTGCCAGCAGCTTAGGGGGGGAACCCGAACAAGAGACCCAGTACTTC
-	TRBJ2-5	TRBD2	TRBV5-1	CASSFSGAQETQYF	TGCGCCAGCAGTTTTAGCGGGGCTCAAGAGACCCAGTACTTC
once	TRBJ2-3	-	TRBV11-2	CASSRELANTQYF	TGTGCCAGCAGCCGGGAATTGGCGAATACGCAGTATTTT
-	TRBJ1-1	-	TRBV7-9	CASSNAENTEAFF	TGTGCCAGCAGCAACGCAGAGAACACTGAAGCTTTCTTT
-	TRBJ2-5	TRBD2	TRBV3-1/TRBV3-2	CASSQGPSGGPQETQYF	TGTGCCAGCAGCCAAGGGCCTAGCGGGGGGCCCCAAGAGACCCAGTACTTC
-	TRBJ2-1	TRBD1	TRBV19	CASSIGQGAGNEQFF	TGTGCCAGTAGTATAGGGCAGGGGGCGGGGAATGAGCAGTTCTTC
-	TRBJ1-6	-	TRBV7-8	CASSLVGRVALHF	TGTGCCAGCAGCTTAGTAGGGCGGGTGGCCCTCCACTTT
-	TRBJ2-1	TRBD1	TRBV19	CASSNRTGGWNEQFF	TGTGCCAGTAGTAATCGGACAGGGGGCTGGAATGAGCAGTTCTTC
-	TRBJ1-4	-	TRBV4-1	CASSQEDSSDEKLFF	TGCGCCAGCAGCCAAGAGGACAGCTCAGATGAAAAACTGTTTTTT
-	TRBJ1-2	-	TRBV5-1	CASSLVGRDYGYTF	TGCGCCAGCAGCTTGGTGGGCAGGGACTATGGCTACACCTTC
once	TRBJ2-1	TRBD2	TRBV5-4	CASSQPTSGHEQFF	TGTGCCAGCAGCCAACCTACTAGCGGCCATGAGCAGTTCTTC
-	TRBJ2-7	-	TRBV6-6	CASSPSGYEQYF	TGTGCCAGCAGCCCCTCGGGATACGAGCAGTACTTC
-	TRBJ1-1	-	TRBV5-4	CASSLAEVGNTEAFF	TGTGCCAGCAGCTTGGCCGAGGTAGGGAACACTGAAGCTTTCTTT
few	TRBJ1-4	TRBD1	TRBV7-8	CASSDRNRGWEKLFF	TGTGCCAGCAGCGACAGGAACAGGGGATGGGAAAAACTGTTTTTT
-	TRBJ2-1	TRBD2	TRBV6-5	CASSRLAGYNEQFF	TGTGCCAGCAGTCGCCTAGCGGGTTACAATGAGCAGTTCTTC
once	TRBJ1-1	TRBD1	TRBV4-2	CASSQWTGDLNTEAFF	TGTGCCAGCAGCCAATGGACAGGCGATTTGAACACTGAAGCTTTCTTT
-	TRBJ2-7	-	TRBV25-1	CASSNSYEQYF	TGTGCCAGCAGTAACAGCTACGAGCAGTACTTC
-	TRBJ2-3	TRBD2	TRBV5-1	CASSLGTSDYTDTQYF	TGCGCCAGCAGCTTGGGGACTAGCGACTACACAGATACGCAGTATTTT
-	TRBJ2-5	TRBD2	TRBV28	CASSDSGGERAQYF	TGTGCCAGCAGTGATAGCGGGGGGGAGAGGGCCCAGTACTTC
-	TRBJ1-1	-	TRBV5-8	CASSSRAPTEAFF	TGTGCCAGCAGCTCCCGAGCTCCCACTGAAGCTTTCTTT
once	TRBJ1-2	TRBD1	TRBV6-5	CATGGQGHYGYTF	TGTGCCACCGGGGGACAGGGCCACTATGGCTACACCTTC
-	TRBJ1-2	-	TRBV5-1	CASTADSYGYTF	TGCGCCAGCACCGCCGACAGTTATGGCTACACCTTC
-	TRBJ1-2	-	TRBV19	CASSIPWTEANYGYTF	TGTGCCAGTAGTATCCCTTGGACGGAGGCTAACTATGGCTACACCTTC
once	TRBJ2-4	TRBD1	TRBV5-1	CASSLGDRNIQYF	TGCGCCAGCAGCTTGGGGGACAGAAACATTCAGTACTTC
-	TRBJ2-2	-	TRBV3-1/TRBV3-2	CASSQAGSDTGELFF	TGTGCCAGCAGCCAAGCAGGGTCGGACACCGGGGAGCTGTTTTTT
-	TRBJ2-5	TRBD2	TRBV6-6	CASSYSLAGQETQYF	TGTGCCAGCAGTTACAGCCTAGCGGGGCAAGAGACCCAGTACTTC
-	TRBJ1-2	-	TRBV4-1	CASSRGLLRDTENYGYTF	TGCGCCAGCAGCCGAGGGCTTCTTAGGGACACCGAGAACTATGGCTACACCTTC
-	TRBJ1-2	-	TRBV11-2	CASSGQAYGYTF	TGTGCCAGCAGCGGACAAGCCTATGGCTACACCTTC
-	TRBJ1-1	-	TRBV6-1	CASSERQVNTEAFF	TGTGCCAGCAGTGAAAGGCAGGTGAACACTGAAGCTTTCTTT
-	TRBJ2-6	TRBD1	TRBV7-9	CASSSRDRPIPGANVLTF	TGTGCCAGCAGCTCCCGGGACAGGCCGATTCCTGGGGCCAACGTCCTGACTTTC
-	TRBJ2-3	-	TRBV28	CASSPRWGDTDTQYF	TGTGCCAGCAGTCCGCGTTGGGGCGATACAGATACGCAGTATTTT